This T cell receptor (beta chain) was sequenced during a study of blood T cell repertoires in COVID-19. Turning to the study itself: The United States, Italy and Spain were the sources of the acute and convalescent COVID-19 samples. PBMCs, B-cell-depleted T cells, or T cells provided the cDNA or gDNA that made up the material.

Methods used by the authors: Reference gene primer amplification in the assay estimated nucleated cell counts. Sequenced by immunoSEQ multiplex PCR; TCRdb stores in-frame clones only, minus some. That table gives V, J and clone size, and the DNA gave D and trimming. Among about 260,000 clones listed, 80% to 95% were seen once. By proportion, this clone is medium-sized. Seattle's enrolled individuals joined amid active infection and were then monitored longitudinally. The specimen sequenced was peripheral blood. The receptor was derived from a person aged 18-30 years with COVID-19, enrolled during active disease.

The CDR3 DNA reads as TGTGCCAGCAGCGAGGACAGGGTGAGTCAGCCCCAGCATTTT. Encoded protein: CASSEDRVSQPQHF. The J gene is TRBJ1-5, the V gene TRBV6-5; TRBD1 agrees at 8 bases. The V and J ends lost 6 bases and 6 bases, in that order; junction bases with no gene match: 7. The CDR3 contains 14 residues. Germline loops: CDR1 MNHEY, CDR2 SVGAGI.